A selection of T cell receptor beta chains follows, all from one sample in a study of Ad26.COV2.S vaccination and SARS-CoV-2 variants. Measured with immunoSEQ multiplex PCR; TCRdb has only the in-frame clones, and not every one. The sample consists of about 450,000 clones, roughly nine tenths of them appearing once. The material sequenced was peripheral blood, taken in a trial of Ad26.COV2.S vaccine versus placebo. The source of these receptors is a person between 18 and 59 years old who received the Ad26.COV2.S COVID-19 vaccine or a placebo. CDR3s include the opening cysteine and the closing phenylalanine or tryptophan. Fields, in order: J gene, V gene, CDR3 protein.

>TRBJ2-5|TRBV6-5
CASSYPQGAETQYF
>TRBJ2-7|TRBV28
CASRVEGAYSYEQYF
>TRBJ1-2|TRBV5-1
CASSADPGTGLNF
>TRBJ1-2|TRBV7-2
CASSLAPHEGYGYTF
>TRBJ1-2|TRBV28
CASSLTLHTNYGYTF
>TRBJ1-1|TRBV2
CASSFTSNDGAFF
>TRBJ2-3|TRBV11-2
CASSFKIWASTDTQYF
>TRBJ2-4|TRBV9
CASSVGVPGGRGTQYF
>TRBJ2-1|TRBV18
CASSPTGVYEQFF
>TRBJ2-3|TRBV11-2
CASSLPGRGGADTQYF
>TRBJ1-2|TRBV10-3
CAIRAGTGGPGYTF
>TRBJ2-5|TRBV28
CASTKGSRHQETQYF
>TRBJ2-2|TRBV3-1/TRBV3-2
CASSHAGELFF
>TRBJ1-2|TRBV7-2
CASSSWTGRNYGYTF
>TRBJ2-2|TRBV5-6
CASSFRGTGELFF
>TRBJ1-2|TRBV25-1
CASSEQDGYGYTF
>TRBJ2-7|TRBV13
CASTAGETYEQYF
>TRBJ2-5|TRBV11-2
CASSLDWRGPTETQYF
>TRBJ1-4|TRBV28
CASSGGSGRGEKLFF
>TRBJ2-7|TRBV5-1
CASSLPRAGSSYEQYF
>TRBJ1-6|TRBV5-6
CASSKGPITAYNSPLHF
>TRBJ1-2|TRBV7-2
CASSFHSGGAYGYTF
>TRBJ1-6|TRBV2
CASRDRGWAPLHF
>TRBJ1-5|TRBV2
CASSRTGGLLSNQPQHF
>TRBJ1-6|TRBV7-8
CASSLERILYNSPLHF
>TRBJ1-5|TRBV24-1
CATRRTDTPRDSQPQHF
>TRBJ2-2|TRBV20-1
CSASGARDHTGELFF
>TRBJ2-3|TRBV29-1
CSVEESQTDTQYF
>TRBJ2-2|TRBV5-1
CASSLDPGRTNTGELFF
>TRBJ2-4|TRBV15
CATSKGLAKNIQYF
>TRBJ1-1|TRBV27
CASSLRGMNTEAFF
>TRBJ2-1|TRBV20-1
CSASRYNEQFF
>TRBJ2-7|TRBV11-1
CASSRRTGPPNEQYF
>TRBJ2-4|TRBV18
CASSPTNGGFIQYF
>TRBJ2-7|TRBV9
CASSPLPYRGYEQYF
>TRBJ1-2|TRBV6-5
CASSGTTNYGYTF
>TRBJ2-6|TRBV11-3
CASSEPGANVLTF
>TRBJ2-2|TRBV7-3
CASSLRVHGELFF
>TRBJ1-6|TRBV30
CAWSRLLRNYNSPLHF
>TRBJ2-4|TRBV7-2
CASRPEGLAGGSYF
>TRBJ1-3|TRBV6-1
CASSEVRDRSISGNTIYF
>TRBJ1-6|TRBV5-5
CASSFGDTGFPLHF
>TRBJ1-1|TRBV11-1
CASSRRENTEAFF
>TRBJ2-5|TRBV9
CASSVTPRGETQYF
>TRBJ2-3|TRBV18
CASSDGLAGTDTQYF
>TRBJ2-2|TRBV18
CASSPITGFAGELFF
>TRBJ1-2|TRBV20-1
CSAGGGDGYTF
>TRBJ2-3|TRBV27
CASSLRGVYPDTQYF
>TRBJ2-3|TRBV6-5
CASALAGAGDTQYF
>TRBJ1-5|TRBV6-5
CASADSFHWNQPQHF
>TRBJ2-3|TRBV5-1
CASSPTSGGAPDTQYF
>TRBJ2-1|TRBV7-9
CASSSGLAGGWGGFSEQFF
>TRBJ1-1|TRBV6-5
CASQRGGTEAFF
>TRBJ1-4|TRBV2
CASSLQGLGEKLFF
>TRBJ1-1|TRBV7-2
CASSDRGGQDEAFF
>TRBJ1-4|TRBV19
CASSMTSDGDEKLFF
>TRBJ2-1|TRBV25-1
CASSEFGAGHEQFF
>TRBJ2-3|TRBV19
CASRGTGGRTDTQYF
>TRBJ2-2|TRBV7-9
CASSLGLANTGELFF
>TRBJ1-1|TRBV5-1
CASSLTDLNTEAFF